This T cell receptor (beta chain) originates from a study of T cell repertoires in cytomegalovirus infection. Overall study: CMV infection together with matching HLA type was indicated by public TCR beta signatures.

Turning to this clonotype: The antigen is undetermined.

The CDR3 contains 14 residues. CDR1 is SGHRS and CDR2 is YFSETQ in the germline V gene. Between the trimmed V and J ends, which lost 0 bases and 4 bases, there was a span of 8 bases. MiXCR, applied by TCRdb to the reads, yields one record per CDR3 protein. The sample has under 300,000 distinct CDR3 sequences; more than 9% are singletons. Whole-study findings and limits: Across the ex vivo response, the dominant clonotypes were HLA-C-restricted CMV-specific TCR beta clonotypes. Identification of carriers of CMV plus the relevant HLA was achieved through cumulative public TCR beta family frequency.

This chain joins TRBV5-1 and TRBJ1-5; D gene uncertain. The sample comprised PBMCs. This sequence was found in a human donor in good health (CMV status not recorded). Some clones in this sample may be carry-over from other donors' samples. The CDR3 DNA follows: TGCGCCAGCAGCTTGGAGTCGGGTAATCAGCCCCAGCATTTT. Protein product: CASSLESGNQPQHF. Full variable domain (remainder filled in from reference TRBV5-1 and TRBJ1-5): KAGVTQTPRYLIKTRGQQVTLSCSPISGHRSVSWYQQTPGQGLQFLFEYFSETQRNKGNFPGRFSGRQFSNSRSEMNVSTLELGDSALYLCASSLESGNQPQHFGDGTRLSIL.